The 26 T cell receptor beta chains below come from one sample, sequenced in a study of beta chain features in type 1 diabetes. Broader study findings: For Type 1 diabetes patients, all four CD4+ subsets carried TCRB CDR3s that were moderately but significantly shorter.

All of the isolated RNA was reverse transcribed, so expressed TCRB transcripts were sequenced. Sequencing used immunoSEQ multiplex PCR; TCRdb keeps in-frame clones, though not all of them. This sample has more than 250,000 clones; just over 20% occur once, and the top ten carry around 0.028%. These receptors are not linked to any known antigen. Source material: naive CD4+ T cells from blood. These receptors were collected from a woman aged 35 to 49 with type 1 diabetes.

This clone was detected only a few times. This rearrangement joins TRBV27 to TRBJ1-2, with unresolved D. Looked up from germline, CDR1 is MNHEY and CDR2 is SMNVEV (reference sequence). CDR3 length: 15 amino acids. V shed 1 base and J shed 0 bases, with 9 bases lying between them. CDR3 sequence reads: CASSLLGSPNYGYTF. CDR3 DNA: TGTGCCAGCAGTTTATTGGGCAGCCCTAACTATGGCTACACCTTC.

This clone has just a few counts. The chain couples TRBV18 to TRBJ2-3, with D perhaps TRBD2 (6 bases). CDR3 length equals 14 residues. Germline assignment: CDR1 KGHSH and CDR2 LQKENI. The germline V and J ends were trimmed by 0 bases and 4 bases, with 8 bases remaining between them. The CDR3 sequence is CASSPPGEADTQYF. The CDR3 nucleotides read TGTGCCAGCTCACCACCGGGGGAGGCAGATACGCAGTATTTT.

V and J are TRBV7-2 and TRBJ2-7; tentatively, D is TRBD2 (6 bases). CDR3 length equals 16 residues. CDR1 SGHTA and CDR2 FQGNSA come from the germline V gene. V lost 7 bases and J lost 7, with 26 bases in between. CDR3 amino acids: CASTRGSGAGPTEQYF. For the CDR3, the DNA is TGTGCCAGCACCCGGGGGTCCGGGGCCGGCCCCACGGAGCAGTACTTC.

This clone was picked up a small number of times. J is TRBJ2-7 and V is TRBV2; 13 bases align to TRBD2. The CDR3 is 16 residues long. Germline assignment: CDR1 SNHLY and CDR2 FYNNEI. The V and J ends lost 5 bases and 4 bases, in that order; junction bases with no gene match: 8. CDR3 in amino acids: CASSRRRTSGSYEQYF. The CDR3 DNA reads TGTGCCAGCAGTAGAAGGAGGACTAGCGGGAGTTACGAGCAGTACTTC.

This clone showed up just a few times. V usage is TRBV19 and J usage is TRBJ2-1; TRBD2 is a possible D gene (6 bases). Germline-derived CDR1 and CDR2 are LNHDA and SQIVND (reference sequence). The length of the CDR3 is 14 residues. Trimming cost V 3 bases and J 0 bases, with 6 bases left between them. The CDR3, as DNA: TGTGCCAGTAGTATCGGGAGCTCCTACAATGAGCAGTTCTTC. It encodes CASSIGSSYNEQFF.

This rearrangement joins TRBV4-1 to TRBJ2-1; D unresolved. Germline V CDR1 and CDR2: MGHRA, YSYEKL. The CDR3 loop spans 16 amino acids. V dropped 5 bases and J dropped 2 bases, with 16 bases sitting between them. The CDR3 loop is CASSNEARSTYNEQFF. CDR3 coding DNA: TGCGCCAGCAGCAATGAAGCCCGTTCAACCTACAATGAGCAGTTCTTC.

The chain links TRBV29-1 to TRBJ1-1, with D perhaps matching TRBD1 (5 bases). The ends were cut back, 5 bases at V and 4 bases at J, with 14 bases in the middle. CDR3 length: 13 amino acids. The germline V gene has CDR1 SQVTM and CDR2 ANQGSEA. CDR3 residues: CSVRREDRTEAFF. The CDR3 DNA sequence: TGCAGCGTTCGCAGGGAGGATCGCACTGAAGCTTTCTTT.

The chain is built from TRBV27 and TRBJ1-6; 7 bases fit TRBD1. There are 14 residues in the CDR3. With 5 bases clipped from V and 6 bases from J, the junction kept 4 bases outside the gene matches. Germline values: CDR1 MNHEY, CDR2 SMNVEV (reference sequence). The CDR3 here is CASSPGQVNSPLHF. In DNA, the CDR3 is TGTGCCAGCAGTCCTGGACAGGTTAATTCACCCCTCCACTTT.

This rearrangement joins TRBV9 to TRBJ1-2; TRBD1 matches at 7 bases. Germline CDR1 SGDLS, CDR2 YYNGEE. V shed 3 bases, J shed 2 bases, and the junction held 7 bases outside the gene matches. The length of the CDR3 is 15 residues. The CDR3 here is CASSERTGHNYGYTF. CDR3 DNA: TGTGCCAGCAGCGAACGGACAGGACACAACTATGGCTACACCTTC.

This clone has more than one count but fewer than ten. The DNA of the CDR3 is TGCAGCGTTGAGGGGGCCGGGGCCAACGTCCTGACTTTC. Amino acid sequence: CSVEGAGANVLTF. The V gene is TRBV29-1, the J gene TRBJ2-6, with D possibly being TRBD1 (6 bases). Germline V gene sequence: CDR1 SQVTM, CDR2 ANQGSEA. The V end was cut by 3 bases, the J end by 4 bases, with 7 bases between. This CDR3 comprises 13 residues.

This rearrangement joins TRBV12-5 to TRBJ2-2; D unresolved. The CDR3 sequence is 12 residues long. The V end was cut by 3 bases, the J end by 6 bases, with 5 bases between. The germline V gene encodes CDR1 LGHNT and CDR2 FRNRAP. As DNA, the CDR3 is TGTGCTAGTGGTTTTTCTGCCGGGGAGCTGTTTTTT. The encoded protein is CASGFSAGELFF.

This chain connects TRBV15 to TRBJ2-5; D might be TRBD1 (5 bases). The CDR3 runs to 13 residues. The germline V gene has CDR1 LNHNV and CDR2 YYDKDF (reference sequence). Trimming stripped 2 bases from V and 5 bases from J, with 9 bases between. DNA of the CDR3: TGTGCCACCAGCAGAAGGGGTGAGGAGACCCAGTACTTC. As protein: CATSRRGEETQYF. Together with reference TRBV15 and TRBJ2-5, the CDR3 gives the full variable domain: DAMVIQNPRYQVTQFGKPVTLSCSQTLNHNVMYWYQQKSSQAPKLLFHYYDKDFNNEADTPDNFQSRRPNTSFCFLDIRSPGLGDTAMYLCATSRRGEETQYFGPGTRLLVL.

In this sample, this clone turned up a few times. The CDR3 DNA reads TGTGCCAGCAGTGGTCCGGGTGGTGAGCAGTTCTTC. Residues: CASSGPGGEQFF. The genes are TRBV2 and TRBJ2-1, with unresolved D. V gave up 4 bases and J gave up 9 bases, with 10 bases separating them. This CDR3 has 12 amino acids. Per the germline V gene, CDR1 is SNHLY and CDR2 is FYNNEI. Supplemented by reference TRBV2 and TRBJ2-1, the full variable domain reads EPEVTQTPSHQVTQMGQEVILRCVPISNHLYFYWYRQILGQKVEFLVSFYNNEISEKSEIFDDQFSVERPDGSNFTLKIRSTKLEDSAMYFCASSGPGGEQFFGPGTRLTVL.

This clone turned up a few times. The chain uses TRBV4-1 and TRBJ2-2; TRBD1 aligns across 8 bases. CDR3 size: 16 residues. V gave up 0 bases and J gave up 2 bases; unmatched junction bases: 2. Germline CDR1 reads MGHRA; CDR2 reads YSYEKL. CDR3: CASSQDPGGNTGELFF. CDR3 nucleotide sequence: TGCGCCAGCAGCCAAGATCCAGGGGGCAACACCGGGGAGCTGTTTTTT.

This clone was observed a few times. The J gene is TRBJ2-7, the V gene TRBV29-1; 7 bases agree with TRBD1. V lost 5 bases to trimming and J lost 1 base; unmatched junction nucleotides: 11. The CDR3 covers 15 residues. Germline loops: CDR1 SQVTM, CDR2 ANQGSEA. The CDR3 here is CSVKTGTVISYEQYF. CDR3 coding DNA: TGCAGCGTTAAAACCGGGACAGTTATTTCCTACGAGCAGTACTTC.

There are a few counts of this clone. The CDR3 region is CASSIQGSTDTQYF. Here the CDR3 DNA reads TGTGCCAGTAGTATACAGGGGAGCACAGATACGCAGTATTTT. V is TRBV19 and J is TRBJ2-3; TRBD1 is a possible D gene (6 bases). The CDR3 loop spans 14 amino acids. The V end lost 2 bases, the J end lost 0 bases, and 6 bases lay between the germline ends. Germline V gene data show CDR1 as LNHDA and CDR2 as SQIVND (reference sequence).

This clone has a handful of counts. The CDR3 nucleotides are TGCGCCAGCAGCCAGAGAACAGGGGGATCTAACTATGGCTACACCTTC. It is translated as CASSQRTGGSNYGYTF. The J gene is TRBJ1-2, the V gene TRBV4-3, with 8 nucleotides matching TRBD1. V was pared by 3 bases and J by 0 bases, with 6 bases of the junction left unmatched. Germline V lookup: CDR1 LGHNA, CDR2 YSLEER. The CDR3 length is 16 residues.

A few counts support this clone. Other nucleotide sequences from this sample produce the same CDR3. The rearrangement links TRBV9 to TRBJ2-7, with 10 bases matching TRBD2. Germline CDR1 and CDR2: SGDLS and YYNGEE. The J segment lost 2 bases and the V segment lost 0 bases, leaving 2 bases of the junction unmatched. This CDR3 spans 15 amino acids. CDR3 DNA: TGTGCCAGCAGCGTAGGGCTAGCGGGGGCCTACGAGCAGTACTTC. Protein sequence: CASSVGLAGAYEQYF. Using reference TRBV9 and TRBJ2-7 for the parts outside the CDR3, the full variable domain is DSGVTQTPKHLITATGQRVTLRCSPRSGDLSVYWYQQSLDQGLQFLIQYYNGEERAKGNILERFSAQQFPDLHSELNLSSLELGDSALYFCASSVGLAGAYEQYFGPGTRLTVT.

This clone was detected a few times. This chain joins TRBV9 and TRBJ1-2; 8 positions match TRBD1. Germline CDR1 is SGDLS and CDR2 is YYNGEE. J was trimmed by 2 bases and V by 4 bases; bases with no gene match: 7. CDR3 length: 15 residues. CDR3 region: CASSTGQVGNYGYTF. CDR3 nucleotide sequence: TGTGCCAGCAGCACGGGACAGGTTGGGAACTATGGCTACACCTTC.

The gene calls are TRBV6-5 and TRBJ1-2; TRBD1 might be the D (5 bases). CDR3 length: 13 residues. Trimming took off 2 bases at V and 8 bases at J, with 12 bases between the two ends. The V gene's germline CDR1 is MNHEY and CDR2 SVGAGI. For the CDR3, the DNA is TGTGCCAGCAGTTACCAGGGTAACGGGGGCTACACCTTC. It encodes CASSYQGNGGYTF.

V is TRBV30 and J is TRBJ1-4, with D unresolved. The V end lost 2 bases, the J end lost 0 bases, and 7 bases lay between the germline ends. The CDR3 runs 14 residues. Germline V gene sequence: CDR1 GTSNPN, CDR2 SVGIG (reference sequence). The DNA for the CDR3 is TGTGCCTGGAGTCCAGAAACAACTAATGAAAAACTGTTTTTT. It specifies CAWSPETTNEKLFF. The entire variable domain, with the rest obtained from reference TRBV30 and TRBJ1-4, is as follows: SQTIHQWPATLVQPVGSPLSLECTVEGTSNPNLYWYRQAAGRGLQLLFYSVGIGQISSEVPQNLSASRPQDRQFILSSKKLLLSDSGFYLCAWSPETTNEKLFFGSGTQLSVL.

The genes are TRBV11-2 and TRBJ2-6; 9 nucleotides match TRBD1. This CDR3 has 18 residues. Germline assignment: CDR1 SGHAT and CDR2 FQNNGV. Unmatched junction bases numbered 10, after V lost 7 bases and J lost 0 bases. The CDR3 DNA sequence: TGTGCCAGCACCGTGGGACAGGGTGCCTTCTCTGGGGCCAACGTCCTGACTTTC. Its protein product is CASTVGQGAFSGANVLTF.

The sample holds a few counts of this clone. This sequence joins TRBV5-1 and TRBJ1-4; the D gene is possibly TRBD1 (5 bases). V shed 0 bases and J shed 8 bases, with 14 bases lying between them. The CDR3 contains 15 residues. Per germline, CDR1 SGHRS and CDR2 YFSETQ. The CDR3 protein is CASSLGTQLREKLFF. The DNA for the CDR3 is TGCGCCAGCAGCTTGGGGACACAGCTTCGAGAAAAACTGTTTTTT. The full variable domain, completed using reference TRBV5-1 and TRBJ1-4, is KAGVTQTPRYLIKTRGQQVTLSCSPISGHRSVSWYQQTPGQGLQFLFEYFSETQRNKGNFPGRFSGRQFSNSRSEMNVSTLELGDSALYLCASSLGTQLREKLFFGSGTQLSVL.

This clone was seen more than once but under ten times. The chain is built from TRBV5-6 and TRBJ2-5; 11 bases align to TRBD1. There are 16 residues in the CDR3. Looked up from germline, CDR1 is SGHDT and CDR2 is YYEEEE. J gave up 4 bases and V 5 bases, and 10 bases lay outside the gene matches. For the CDR3, the DNA is TGTGCCAGCAGTAGGTGGGGACAGGGGGATATAGAGACCCAGTACTTC. Translating gives CASSRWGQGDIETQYF.

The chain joins TRBV21-1 to TRBJ2-3; TRBD2 reflects the table's D call only, with no check against the DNA. TRBV21-1 is given as a pseudogene. CDR3 length: 15 residues. In DNA, the CDR3 is TGTGCCAGCAGCAATGAGACTAGCGGGTCGGATACGCAGTATTTT. Translation: CASSNETSGSDTQYF.

The gene calls are TRBV7-9 and TRBJ2-7; 8 bases line up with TRBD1. The germline gives CDR1 SEHNR, CDR2 FQNEAQ (reference sequence). This CDR3 is built from 16 residues. With 4 bases clipped from V and 2 bases from J, the junction kept 10 bases outside the gene matches. In DNA form, the CDR3 reads TGTGCCAGCAGCTCATCAAAGGGGGACAGGACCTACGAGCAGTACTTC. Its translation: CASSSSKGDRTYEQYF.